This is a list of T cell receptor beta chains from one sample in a study of shared clonotypes between healthy human individuals. Generated by immunoSEQ multiplex PCR, the TCRdb table keeps only in-frame clones and is missing some. The sample includes about 600,000 clones, around 97% of them seen just once. Specimen: naive CD4+ T cells sorted from blood. The origin of the receptors is a woman in her 30s in good health. Both conserved end residues are part of each CDR3. A D gene is named only where the DNA matches it firmly. Only part of the rows carry a size: once, few, many, or a class if the clone is expanded.

d_call: NA
v_call: TRBV10-3
clone_size: NA
cdr3_aa: CAIRTSSDTQYF

d_call: NA
v_call: TRBV19
clone_size: NA
cdr3_aa: CASRDSHISGNTIYF

d_call: NA
v_call: TRBV28
clone_size: NA
cdr3_aa: CASTDSSRLPEAFF

d_call: TRBD1
v_call: TRBV7-9
clone_size: NA
cdr3_aa: CASSLGTGPDTQYF

d_call: NA
v_call: TRBV2
clone_size: NA
cdr3_aa: CASTPGDYNEQFF

d_call: TRBD2
v_call: TRBV4-1
clone_size: NA
cdr3_aa: CASSQDLLGGSALWNEQFF

d_call: TRBD1
v_call: TRBV4-2
clone_size: NA
cdr3_aa: CASSQEFPGQGGEKLFF

d_call: NA
v_call: TRBV4-1
clone_size: NA
cdr3_aa: CASSQGRGDEQYF

d_call: NA
v_call: TRBV27
clone_size: NA
cdr3_aa: CASRLAPGQSLSGANVLTF

d_call: NA
v_call: TRBV29-1
clone_size: NA
cdr3_aa: CSGTGESETQYF

d_call: TRBD2
v_call: TRBV4-1
clone_size: once
cdr3_aa: CASSHYLSWGEGSSYNEQFF

d_call: NA
v_call: TRBV7-9
clone_size: once
cdr3_aa: CASSLFIVRDSYNEQFF

d_call: NA
v_call: TRBV18
clone_size: NA
cdr3_aa: CASSPPNSLSQRTYNEQFF

d_call: NA
v_call: TRBV4-1
clone_size: NA
cdr3_aa: CASSQEVAVISYEQYF

d_call: TRBD2
v_call: TRBV5-3
clone_size: NA
cdr3_aa: CARSTTSGNVNEQFF

d_call: NA
v_call: TRBV5-4
clone_size: NA
cdr3_aa: CASSLERPDTQYF

d_call: NA
v_call: TRBV27
clone_size: once
cdr3_aa: CASSFRRVSRYEQYF

d_call: TRBD2
v_call: TRBV19
clone_size: NA
cdr3_aa: CASSIRTSGSVETQYF

d_call: NA
v_call: TRBV2
clone_size: NA
cdr3_aa: CASKMEGNQPQHF

d_call: NA
v_call: TRBV6-5
clone_size: NA
cdr3_aa: CASRQVSSNQPQHF

d_call: TRBD2
v_call: TRBV19
clone_size: NA
cdr3_aa: CASSLAGGSTDTQYF

d_call: NA
v_call: TRBV28
clone_size: NA
cdr3_aa: CASSLAGAIQYF

d_call: NA
v_call: TRBV19
clone_size: NA
cdr3_aa: CASRDTTRNGWEQYF

d_call: NA
v_call: TRBV5-4
clone_size: NA
cdr3_aa: CASSFAQGNIGYEQYF

d_call: NA
v_call: TRBV2
clone_size: NA
cdr3_aa: CASSPGPNEKLFF

d_call: NA
v_call: TRBV30
clone_size: NA
cdr3_aa: CAWSSLMNTEAFF

d_call: NA
v_call: TRBV28
clone_size: once
cdr3_aa: CASSQPTVHKGYEQYF

d_call: NA
v_call: TRBV10-3
clone_size: NA
cdr3_aa: CAISTGLREGDTQYF

d_call: NA
v_call: TRBV28
clone_size: NA
cdr3_aa: CATQAAGSTYEQYF

d_call: NA
v_call: TRBV27
clone_size: few
cdr3_aa: CASSPSGRVVEEQYF

d_call: NA
v_call: TRBV4-1
clone_size: NA
cdr3_aa: CASSQVSILNTEAFF

d_call: NA
v_call: TRBV28
clone_size: NA
cdr3_aa: CASSLQWEQYF

d_call: NA
v_call: TRBV19
clone_size: NA
cdr3_aa: CASSPAQSGNIQYF

d_call: NA
v_call: TRBV19
clone_size: NA
cdr3_aa: CASIMHGSKRNEQFF

d_call: TRBD1
v_call: TRBV19
clone_size: NA
cdr3_aa: CASSIWTGKSYEQYF

d_call: TRBD1
v_call: TRBV7-9
clone_size: NA
cdr3_aa: CASSLVPGGISYEQYF

d_call: NA
v_call: TRBV19
clone_size: NA
cdr3_aa: CASSPPRGAHQPQHF

d_call: NA
v_call: TRBV29-1
clone_size: NA
cdr3_aa: CSAGPGGDQPQHF

d_call: TRBD1
v_call: TRBV5-1
clone_size: NA
cdr3_aa: CASSISQGAGGELFF

d_call: NA
v_call: TRBV5-1
clone_size: once
cdr3_aa: CASSLGGSQETQYF

d_call: NA
v_call: TRBV11-3
clone_size: NA
cdr3_aa: CASSLEGYTQYF

d_call: NA
v_call: TRBV30
clone_size: NA
cdr3_aa: CAWSNRGLMNTEAFF

d_call: NA
v_call: TRBV5-8
clone_size: NA
cdr3_aa: CASSLQPRQTYEQYF

d_call: TRBD1
v_call: TRBV10-3
clone_size: NA
cdr3_aa: CAIQTGGAGGYTF

d_call: TRBD2
v_call: TRBV11-3
clone_size: once
cdr3_aa: CASSLSGTRRADEQFF

d_call: TRBD1
v_call: TRBV18
clone_size: NA
cdr3_aa: CASSPPVTGGFYEQYF

d_call: NA
v_call: TRBV2
clone_size: NA
cdr3_aa: CASSDGRNQETQYF

d_call: NA
v_call: TRBV27
clone_size: NA
cdr3_aa: CASRPTTPSNEQFF

d_call: NA
v_call: TRBV9
clone_size: NA
cdr3_aa: CASSATGKETQYF

d_call: TRBD1
v_call: TRBV28
clone_size: NA
cdr3_aa: CASSYRDRSLGQFF

d_call: NA
v_call: TRBV29-1
clone_size: NA
cdr3_aa: CSVEDIGGQYF

d_call: TRBD1
v_call: TRBV27
clone_size: NA
cdr3_aa: CASSNDRVKTEAFF

d_call: NA
v_call: TRBV10-2
clone_size: NA
cdr3_aa: CASSEASWGTEAFF

d_call: NA
v_call: TRBV5-8
clone_size: NA
cdr3_aa: CASSLMVTANTEAFF

d_call: TRBD1
v_call: TRBV28
clone_size: NA
cdr3_aa: CASSVDRGPTEAFF

d_call: NA
v_call: TRBV5-8
clone_size: NA
cdr3_aa: CASSAGGVANVLTF

d_call: TRBD1
v_call: TRBV5-1
clone_size: NA
cdr3_aa: CASSFGKTGGLAGELFF